The 10 T cell receptor beta chains below all came from one sample that was sequenced in a study of T cell repertoires in cytomegalovirus infection (dated by TCRdb to the late 2010s). The reads were generated on an Illumina HiSeq 1500. Using fastp at Q25 and MiXCR, TCRdb reprocessed the public reads and kept productive beta chains. Each entry merges the rows of one CDR3 protein and shows their most common DNA and genes. This sample has about 740,000 distinct CDR3 sequences in its table, and approximately 34% of those were observed once. Under 3.5% of the sample goes to the ten largest clones. The sequenced sample consisted of PBMCs. Receptors were obtained from a human donor in good health (CMV status not recorded). Some clones in this sample may be carry-over from other donors' samples.

V gene TRBV7-4 combines with J gene TRBJ1-6; TRBD1 aligns across 7 bases. The V and J ends lost 5 bases and 9 bases, in that order; junction bases with no gene match: 10. From germline, CDR1 is SGHVT and CDR2 SQSDAQ. The CDR3 extends over 15 amino acids. CDR3 region: CASSTQGGNGSPLHF. The CDR3 coding sequence is TGTGCCAGCAGCACGCAAGGGGGCAACGGTTCACCCCTCCACTTT.

This chain joins TRBV20-1 and TRBJ2-1, with 7 bases that match TRBD1. After removal of 0 bases from V and 9 bases from J, the junction contained 8 bases not matched to a gene. From germline, CDR1 is DFQATT and CDR2 SNEGSKA (reference sequence). The CDR3 runs 14 residues. The CDR3 region is CSARDFPPGGEQFF. The CDR3 region has the DNA TGCAGTGCTAGAGATTTTCCCCCAGGGGGTGAGCAGTTCTTC.

This clonotype was counted a few times. This chain joins TRBV12-3 or TRBV12-4 and TRBJ1-2; 7 positions match TRBD1. The CDR3 totals 12 residues. V lost 5 bases and J lost 11; bases outside the gene matches: 8. In nucleotides, the CDR3 is TGTGCCAGCAGTGACAGGGCCACCTCATACACCTTC. Translating gives CASSDRATSYTF.

This clonotype was seen a handful of times. Relative to the germline gene, one junction end is altered; a read error may explain this. The rearrangement uses TRBV19 and TRBJ2-7; 7 bases agree with TRBD1. Germline CDR1 LNHDA, CDR2 SQIVND (reference sequence). This CDR3 is built from 13 residues. CDR3 DNA: TGTGCCAGCAGTACGACAGGGACCTACGAGCAGTACTTC. Protein sequence: CASSTTGTYEQYF.

This clonotype was found a few times. The V gene is TRBV12-3 or TRBV12-4, the J gene TRBJ1-1; D remains ambiguous. The CDR3 has 11 residues. Trimming pared 8 bases from V and 4 bases from J, leaving 8 bases between. CDR3 amino acids: CASAKFTEAFF. The CDR3 DNA reads TGTGCCAGCGCAAAGTTCACTGAAGCTTTCTTT.

The V and J genes are TRBV5-1 and TRBJ2-7, with TRBD2 matching over 9 bases. The trim removed 4 bases at V and 0 bases at J, leaving 5 bases unmatched. The CDR3 has 15 amino acids. The germline V gene has CDR1 SGHRS and CDR2 YFSETQ. CDR3 amino acids: CASSQGLAISYEQYF. The CDR3, as DNA: TGCGCCAGCAGCCAAGGACTAGCGATCTCCTACGAGCAGTACTTC.

This sequence joins TRBV12-3 or TRBV12-4 and TRBJ1-1, with D perhaps matching TRBD1 (5 bases). V was trimmed by 4 bases and J by 5 bases, leaving 17 bases between them. The CDR3 extends over 15 amino acids. The CDR3 is CASSSPAGGITEAFF. CDR3 DNA: TGTGCCAGCAGTTCCCCAGCGGGGGGGATAACTGAAGCTTTCTTT.

A few counts support this clonotype. The V gene is TRBV12-3 or TRBV12-4, the J gene TRBJ2-3; perhaps TRBD2 as D (5 bases). The ends were cut back, 6 bases at V and 2 bases at J, with 12 bases in the middle. The CDR3 has 14 amino acids. The CDR3 loop is CASSNYGDTDTQYF. Written as DNA, the CDR3 is TGTGCCAGCAGCAACTACGGGGACACAGATACGCAGTATTTT.

This clonotype was observed many times. The CDR3 DNA sequence: TGTGCCAGCAGTTCTACGATAGCGGGACCCCCCTACAATGAGCAGTTCTTC. Its protein is CASSSTIAGPPYNEQFF. This rearrangement joins TRBV28 to TRBJ2-1; 8 bases agree with TRBD2. With V trimmed by 4 bases and J by 2 bases, 10 bases remained unmatched. The germline CDR1 and CDR2 sequences are MDHEN and SYDVKM. This CDR3 comprises 17 residues. The whole variable domain, filled in from reference TRBV28 and TRBJ2-1, reads DVKVTQSSRYLVKRTGEKVFLECVQDMDHENMFWYRQDPGLGLRLIYFSYDVKMKEKGDIPEGYSVSREKKERFSLILESASTNQTSMYLCASSSTIAGPPYNEQFFGPGTRLTVL.

This clonotype occurred a few times. This chain uses TRBV29-1 with TRBJ2-2; D is uncertain. CDR3 length: 15 amino acids. Trimming shortened V by 1 base and J by 1 base, and 10 bases separated the two germline ends. Per the germline V gene, CDR1 is SQVTM and CDR2 is ANQGSEA. The CDR3 region is CSVEGGMGNTGELFF. Written as DNA, the CDR3 is TGCAGCGTTGAAGGGGGTATGGGGAACACCGGGGAGCTGTTTTTT.